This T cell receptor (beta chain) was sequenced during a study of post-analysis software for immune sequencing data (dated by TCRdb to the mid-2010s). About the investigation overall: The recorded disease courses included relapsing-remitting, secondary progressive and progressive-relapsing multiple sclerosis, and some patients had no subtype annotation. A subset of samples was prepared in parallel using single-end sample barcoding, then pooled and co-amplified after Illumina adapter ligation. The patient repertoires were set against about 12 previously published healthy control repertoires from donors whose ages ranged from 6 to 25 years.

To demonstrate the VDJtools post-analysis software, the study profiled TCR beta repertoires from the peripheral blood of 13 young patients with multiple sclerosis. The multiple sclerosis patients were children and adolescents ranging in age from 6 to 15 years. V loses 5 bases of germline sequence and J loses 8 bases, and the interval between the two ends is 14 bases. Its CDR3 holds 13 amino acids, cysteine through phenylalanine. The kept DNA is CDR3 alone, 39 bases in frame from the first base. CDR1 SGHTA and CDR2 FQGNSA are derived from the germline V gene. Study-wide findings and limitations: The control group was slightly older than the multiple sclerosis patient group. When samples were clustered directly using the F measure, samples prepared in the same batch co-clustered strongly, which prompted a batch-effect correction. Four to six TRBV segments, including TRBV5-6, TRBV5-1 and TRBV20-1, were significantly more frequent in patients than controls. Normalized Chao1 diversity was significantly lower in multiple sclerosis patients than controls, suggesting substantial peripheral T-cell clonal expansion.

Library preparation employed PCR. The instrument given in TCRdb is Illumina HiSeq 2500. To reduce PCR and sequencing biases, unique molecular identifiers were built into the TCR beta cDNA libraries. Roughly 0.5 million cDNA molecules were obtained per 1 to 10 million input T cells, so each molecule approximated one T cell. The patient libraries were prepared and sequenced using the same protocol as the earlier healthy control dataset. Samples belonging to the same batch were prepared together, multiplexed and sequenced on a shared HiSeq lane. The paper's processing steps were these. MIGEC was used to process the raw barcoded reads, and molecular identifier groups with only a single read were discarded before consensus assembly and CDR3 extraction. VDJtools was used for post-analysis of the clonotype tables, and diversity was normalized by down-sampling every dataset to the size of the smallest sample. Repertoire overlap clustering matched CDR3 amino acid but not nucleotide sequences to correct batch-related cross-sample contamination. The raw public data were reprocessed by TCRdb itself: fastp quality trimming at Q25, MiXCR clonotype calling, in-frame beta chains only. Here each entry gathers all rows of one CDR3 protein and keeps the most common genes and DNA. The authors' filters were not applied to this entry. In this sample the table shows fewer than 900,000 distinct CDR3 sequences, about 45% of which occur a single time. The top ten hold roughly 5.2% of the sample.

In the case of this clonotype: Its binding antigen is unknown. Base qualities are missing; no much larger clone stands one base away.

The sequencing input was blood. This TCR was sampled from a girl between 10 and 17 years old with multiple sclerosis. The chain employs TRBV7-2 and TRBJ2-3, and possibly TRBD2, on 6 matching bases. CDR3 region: CASSRLGLGTQYF. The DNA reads TGTGCCAGCAGCCGTCTGGGACTTGGTACGCAGTATTTT.